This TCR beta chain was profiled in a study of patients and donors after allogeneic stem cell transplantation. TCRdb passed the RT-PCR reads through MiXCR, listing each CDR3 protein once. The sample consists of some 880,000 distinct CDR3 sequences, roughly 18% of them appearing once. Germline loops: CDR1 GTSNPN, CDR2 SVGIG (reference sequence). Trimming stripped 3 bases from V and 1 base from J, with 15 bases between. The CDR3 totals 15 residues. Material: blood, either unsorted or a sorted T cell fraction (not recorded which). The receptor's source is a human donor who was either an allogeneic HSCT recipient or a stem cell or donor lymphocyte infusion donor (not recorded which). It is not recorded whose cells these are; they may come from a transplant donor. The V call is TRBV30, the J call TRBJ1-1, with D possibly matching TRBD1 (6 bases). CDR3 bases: TGTGCCTGGAGGATAAGGGGGGGCGGGAACACTGAAGCTTTCTTT. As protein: CAWRIRGGGNTEAFF. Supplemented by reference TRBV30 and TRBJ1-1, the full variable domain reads SQTIHQWPATLVQPVGSPLSLECTVEGTSNPNLYWYRQAAGRGLQLLFYSVGIGQISSEVPQNLSASRPQDRQFILSSKKLLLSDSGFYLCAWRIRGGGNTEAFFGQGTRLTVV.